In this sample, the clone carrying this TCR beta chain turned up many times. RNA transcripts were the template for amplifying TCR beta CDR3 regions. TCR CDR3 regions were first amplified by RT-PCR with HTBI primers. TCRdb re-analysed the multiplex PCR reads in MiXCR, keeping a single row per CDR3 protein. The sample has approximately 410,000 distinct CDR3 sequences; 12% to 15% are singletons. Stable Graves' hyperthyroidism meant no ophthalmopathy progression within 18 months. The data are from a study of T cells in Graves' hyperthyroidism and ophthalmopathy. Per germline, CDR1 DFQATT and CDR2 SNEGSKA (reference sequence). This CDR3 contains 15 residues. J lost 1 base, V lost 1 base, and 5 bases had no gene match.

The chain links TRBV20-1 to TRBJ2-3; TRBD2 matches at 7 bases. The origin of this receptor is a woman under 30 with Graves' hyperthyroidism. Sequenced material: blood. The CDR3 spells CSARGGSGRTDTQYF. As DNA, the CDR3 is TGCAGTGCTAGAGGCGGGAGCGGGCGCACAGATACGCAGTATTTT.